Given below is one TCR beta chain in context. This clonotype turned up a few times. Its antigen target is currently unknown. Nothing much larger sits one base from this clone, and base qualities are not available. Taken from cysteine to phenylalanine, the CDR3 has 14 residues. Only the CDR3 DNA stays, 42 bases, in frame from base 1. V is reduced by 8 bases and J by 2 bases, leaving a spacing of 13 bases between them. The germline V gene (reference sequence) yields MNHNY for CDR1 and SVGAGI for CDR2. The source of the sample is a study of T cells after yellow fever vaccination (dated by TCRdb to 2018 to 2020). About the study as a whole: The SMART-Seq v4 Ultra Low Input RNA kit was used to prepare libraries from fractions with low cell numbers. To follow T-cell clones before and after both primary and booster YFV17D yellow fever vaccination, bulk TCR alpha and beta repertoires underwent longitudinal sequencing. Two healthy male donors, one aged 18 to 29 and one aged 30 to 39 years, were included in the cohort. Blood was collected at multiple timepoints before and after primary and secondary immunization, and bulk PBMC replicates and cell subsets were isolated.

TCRdb lists the instrument as Illumina NovaSeq 6000. TCR cDNA was synthesized by 5'RACE template switching, which introduced a universal primer site and unique molecular identifiers. cDNA synthesis was primed from both the TCR alpha and TCR beta constant segments. Two PCR steps were used to amplify libraries, with sample barcodes and sequencing adapters being added in the second step. Sequencing of libraries was performed on Illumina HiSeq 2500 (2x100 bp) or NovaSeq (2x150 bp). The source study handled its data this way. MIGEC was used to demultiplex reads and collapse the reads into UMI consensus sequences, and MiXCR was used for V(D)J alignment. Vaccine-responding clonotypes were defined with edgeR using replicate PBMC samples, requiring FDR below 0.01 and a log2 fold change above 5 up to day 15. Each bulk clonotype received a CD4 or CD8 identity based on whether the sequenced CD4 or CD8 repertoire contained that clonotype at higher abundance. In-frame beta chains were kept once TCRdb had trimmed the public reads at Q25 with fastp and called clones with MiXCR. Rows are unified per CDR3 protein, each entry keeping the most common DNA and genes. These V and J calls derive from TCRdb rather than the authors' analysis. In this sample the table shows fewer than 400,000 distinct CDR3 sequences, around 11% of which occur a single time. The top ten clonotypes cover 3% to 3.5% of the sample.

The sample's treatment or condition label is to be understood as: live attenuated yellow fever vaccine strain. PBMCs were isolated from peripheral blood using a standard Ficoll-Paque protocol. Dynabeads CD4 and CD8 positive selection kits were used to isolate the CD4 and CD8 T-cell fractions. RNA was extracted with TriZol from bulk PBMCs, CD4 and CD8 fractions, and dextramer-positive and dextramer-negative fractions. Broader findings and caveats from the paper: Computational filtering was required because FACS-sorted repertoires could contain abundant contaminating clonotypes from the bulk population. A small share of clonotypes occurred in both CD4 and CD8 compartments, likely arising from convergent recombination. The secondary T-cell response was found to be weaker but faster than the primary response, with a peak reached on day 5 rather than on day 15. Only a couple of donors were included in the study, so the extent to which the findings can be generalized is limited. Most clones expanded after primary vaccination (96% of CD4 and about 85% of CD8) were re-detected after the booster, suggesting that broad memory maintenance occurred.

The receptor's source is a man between 18 and 29 years old who received the YFV17D yellow fever vaccine. The chain was built from TRBV6-6 and TRBJ1-5, and TRBD1 may be the D gene, going by 5 matching bases. The specimen was CD4+ T cells sorted from PBMCs, collected 45 days after the yellow fever booster vaccination. The sequenced DNA: TGTGCCAGCGGGGACTCTCACGGCAATCAGCCCCAGCATTTT. Its amino acids are CASGDSHGNQPQHF.